The rows below give T cell receptor beta chains drawn from one sample of a study of T-cell memory formation after mild COVID-19. TCRdb reprocessed the 5' RACE reads via MiXCR and lists one record per CDR3 protein. Of about 250,000 distinct CDR3 sequences listed, less than 20% are singletons. The sequenced material came from PBMCs or a T cell subset sorted from them (not recorded which). The source of these receptors is an adult woman who had mild COVID-19 (a few samples of this study predate the infection). Cell type and time point are not known. CDR3s include the opening cysteine and the closing phenylalanine or tryptophan. D genes are given only for firm matches. Clone size is not always given. Where it is, it says once, few, many or a class for expanded clones.

V	D	J	size	DNA	CDR3
TRBV2	NA	TRBJ2-2	NA	TGTGCCAGCAGTTGGACACGGAACACCGGGGAGCTGTTTTTT	CASSWTRNTGELFF
TRBV7-2	NA	TRBJ2-7	NA	TGTGCCAGCAGCTTTGGGCTACTGGAGTACTTC	CASSFGLLEYF
TRBV12-3/TRBV12-4	TRBD1	TRBJ1-2	few	TGTGCCAGCAGTCCCAGGGGGGGAACTGGCTACACCTTC	CASSPRGGTGYTF
TRBV20-1	TRBD1	TRBJ1-2	many	TGCAGTGCTCCCGGACAGGGGGCCGCGATTGGTGGCTACACCTTC	CSAPGQGAAIGGYTF
TRBV4-1	NA	TRBJ1-4	few	TGCGCCAGCAGCCAACTGGACGATGAAAAACTGTTTTTT	CASSQLDDEKLFF
TRBV20-1	NA	TRBJ2-5	few	TGCAGTGCTAGAGATCCAGGGACCCAGTACTTC	CSARDPGTQYF
TRBV7-9	TRBD1	TRBJ2-7	few	TGTGCCAGCACCCCTGACAGGGGAGCCCACGAGCAGTACTTC	CASTPDRGAHEQYF
TRBV6-5	TRBD1	TRBJ1-2	few	TGTGCCAGCAGTGAAACAGGGGCAGGAGGCTACACCTTC	CASSETGAGGYTF
TRBV20-1	TRBD1	TRBJ1-2	few	TGCAGTGCTACACCCAGGGGGCGCTTCGATGGCTACACCTTC	CSATPRGRFDGYTF
TRBV7-6	NA	TRBJ2-3	few	TGTGCCAGCACCAAAGAAGGAGGCCGCCCCAGCACAGATACGCAGTATTTT	CASTKEGGRPSTDTQYF
TRBV12-3/TRBV12-4	TRBD2	TRBJ2-2	NA	TGTGCCAGCAGTATGGCACTAGCGGGGGTCACCGGGGAGCTGTTTTTT	CASSMALAGVTGELFF
TRBV5-1	TRBD2	TRBJ2-1	many	TGCGCCAGCGCAGCGGGGTACTACAATGAGCAGTTCTTC	CASAAGYYNEQFF
TRBV29-1	NA	TRBJ2-3	few	TGCAGCGTTGAAGTTAGGGGGAACAGACTGACAGATACGCAGTATTTT	CSVEVRGNRLTDTQYF
TRBV18	NA	TRBJ1-3	few	TGTGCCAGCTCACCGGTGCAGGGAAAGAGCTCTGGAAACACCATATATTTT	CASSPVQGKSSGNTIYF
TRBV7-7	NA	TRBJ1-1	few	TGTGCCAGCAGCCCATTGGGGGCGAGGAACACTGAAGCTTTCTTT	CASSPLGARNTEAFF
TRBV9	NA	TRBJ1-2	few	TGTGCCAGCAGCGTAGAAGACAGCTCTAACTATGGCTACACCTTC	CASSVEDSSNYGYTF
TRBV3-1	TRBD1	TRBJ2-2	NA	TGTGCCAGCAGCCCAAACAGGGGCGCAACGCGGGCCGGGGAGCTGTTTTTT	CASSPNRGATRAGELFF
TRBV6-5	NA	TRBJ1-5	many	TGTGCCAGCAGGGGGGGGAGCAATCAGCCCCAGCATTTT	CASRGGSNQPQHF
TRBV12-3/TRBV12-4	NA	TRBJ2-7	NA	TGTGCCAGCAGTTTACAAGGGGGACTGTTGGGCGAGCAGTACTTC	CASSLQGGLLGEQYF
TRBV7-9	NA	TRBJ1-2	many	TGTGCCAGCAGCCGGGACATCTATGGCTACACCTTC	CASSRDIYGYTF
TRBV7-6	NA	TRBJ2-1	many	TGTGCCAGCACCTACGGGGCAGGGCCCAGGCACAATGAGCAGTTCTTC	CASTYGAGPRHNEQFF
TRBV7-8	NA	TRBJ2-2	few	TGTGCCAGCAGCTTAGAGGCGGCAATAAGGGGCAGGGAGCTGTTTTTT	CASSLEAAIRGRELFF
TRBV7-9	TRBD1	TRBJ1-5	few	TGTGCCAGCAGTTTAGGAACAGGGGGCCCTATTAATCAGCCCCAGCATTTT	CASSLGTGGPINQPQHF
TRBV7-3	TRBD2	TRBJ2-7	many	TGTGCCAGCAGTTTCGGGGGGAACGGCGAGCAGTACTTC	CASSFGGNGEQYF
TRBV10-3	NA	TRBJ2-5	few	TGTGCCATCAGTCGTACCGGGACGCTAGAAGAGACCCAGTACTTC	CAISRTGTLEETQYF
TRBV24-1	NA	TRBJ2-1	many	TGTGCCACCAGTGCCTACAATGAGCAGTTCTTC	CATSAYNEQFF
TRBV7-9	TRBD2	TRBJ2-6	many	TGTGCCAGCAGCTTAGCGCGGGGGTCTGGGGCCAACGTCCTGACTTTC	CASSLARGSGANVLTF
TRBV20-1	NA	TRBJ1-3	few	TGCAGTGCTACCCGGGGAAACACCATATATTTT	CSATRGNTIYF
TRBV12-3/TRBV12-4	TRBD1	TRBJ2-6	NA	TGTGCCAGCAGTTTAACCGGGACAGGAGTCGCTGGGGCCAACGTCCTGACTTTC	CASSLTGTGVAGANVLTF
TRBV29-1	NA	TRBJ2-5	few	TGCAGCGTCAGGGGGCGCGGGGGAGAGACCCAGTACTTC	CSVRGRGGETQYF
TRBV4-2	TRBD2	TRBJ2-2	many	TGTGCCAGCAGCCAAGACGTTGCGGGGGGAGCCACCGGGGAGCTGTTTTTT	CASSQDVAGGATGELFF
TRBV9	TRBD1	TRBJ1-2	NA	TGTGCCAGCAGCTCTTGGACAGGCGACTATGGCTACACCTTC	CASSSWTGDYGYTF
TRBV27	TRBD2	TRBJ2-1	NA	TGTGCCAGCAGTTACCCCTTGACTAGCGGAAACAATGAGCAGTTCTTC	CASSYPLTSGNNEQFF
TRBV6-5	TRBD2	TRBJ2-3	NA	TGTGCCAGCAGCCGCAGCGGGAGGAGCGGAGATACGCAGTATTTT	CASSRSGRSGDTQYF
TRBV7-2	TRBD2	TRBJ2-3	NA	TGTGCCAGCAGCTTACAGGGGGGAGGGACTAGCGGGAGAGATACGCAGTATTTT	CASSLQGGGTSGRDTQYF
TRBV20-1	NA	TRBJ1-2	few	TGCAGTGCGCCCCTACCCCGGGGGCAGGACTATGGCTACACCTTC	CSAPLPRGQDYGYTF
TRBV3-1	TRBD1	TRBJ2-7	NA	TGTGCCAGCAGCCTCGGACAGGCTAACTACGAGCAGTACTTC	CASSLGQANYEQYF
TRBV29-1	TRBD2	TRBJ2-3	NA	TGCAGCGTCCCCCGGACTAGCGGGAGCAGTGGGGATACGCAGTATTTT	CSVPRTSGSSGDTQYF
TRBV5-4	TRBD1	TRBJ1-2	NA	TGTGCCAGCAGCTTGGCGGGACAGGGGATCTATGGCTACACCTTC	CASSLAGQGIYGYTF
TRBV5-6	NA	TRBJ1-1	many	TGTGCCAGCAGCCCGGAGGAGGTGGGGGCCCCTTTGAACACTGAAGCTTTCTTT	CASSPEEVGAPLNTEAFF
TRBV5-1	TRBD2	TRBJ2-1	few	TGCGCCAGCAGCACACAACCAACTAGCGGGGCTCCTGAGCAGTTCTTC	CASSTQPTSGAPEQFF
TRBV12-3/TRBV12-4	NA	TRBJ2-3	many	TGTGCCAGCAGACCCTCGTCCACAGATACGCAGTATTTT	CASRPSSTDTQYF
TRBV4-2	NA	TRBJ2-3	many	TGTGCCAGCAGCCGCCCAGGGAGCACAGATACGCAGTATTTT	CASSRPGSTDTQYF
TRBV4-3	TRBD2	TRBJ2-5	NA	TGCGCCAGCAGCCAGGATTGGACTAGCTCAGAGACCCAGTACTTC	CASSQDWTSSETQYF
TRBV5-5	TRBD2	TRBJ2-5	few	TGTGCCAGCAGCTCCCGAGGACTAGCGGGAACAGAGACCCAGTACTTC	CASSSRGLAGTETQYF
TRBV12-3/TRBV12-4	TRBD2	TRBJ2-1	NA	TGTGCCAGCAGTCCGTCTCCGGGACTAGCGGGGGAGGATGAGCAGTTCTTC	CASSPSPGLAGEDEQFF